The 8 T cell receptor beta chains in this list originate from one sample, sequenced in a study of regulatory T cells in long-lasting Graves disease. Time point noted: persistent/refractory GD, antithyroid drugs over 5 years with positive TRAb. PBMC-extracted RNA yielded the TCR library. Building the TCR beta libraries relied on iRepertoire HTBI primers, and CDR3 regions underwent Arm-PCR. One entry per CDR3 protein, called by TCRdb with MiXCR from the multiplex PCR reads. The sample lists 250,000 to 300,000 distinct CDR3 sequences; around a fifth were seen once. The sample here was peripheral blood mononuclear cells (PBMCs), taken when the disease was refractory, from a patient treated with antithyroid drugs. These receptors were obtained from a female donor with Graves disease.

Concerning this clonotype itself: This may be a read error: a much more frequent sequence differs by one nucleotide. This chain connects TRBV12-3 or TRBV12-4 to TRBJ1-4, with D maybe TRBD1 (6 bases). CDR3 size: 15 residues. V was pared by 6 bases and J by 7 bases, with 18 bases between. CDR3 region: CASRFRAGGGEKLFF. CDR3 nucleotides: TGTGCCAGCAGGTTCAGGGCGGGAGGGGGTGAAAAACTGTTTTTT.

The V call is TRBV28, the J call TRBJ2-1; 15 nucleotides align to TRBD2. The V gene end was trimmed by 5 bases and the J gene end by 7 bases; junction bases not matched to a gene: 9. CDR3 length: 17 amino acids. Germline values: CDR1 MDHEN, CDR2 SYDVKM. CDR3: CASSPGLAGGGRNEQFF. For the CDR3, the DNA is TGTGCCAGCAGTCCCGGACTAGCGGGAGGGGGACGGAATGAGCAGTTCTTC.

At least ten counts were recorded for this clonotype. The chain links TRBV2 to TRBJ2-7; D is uncertain. The germline gives CDR1 SNHLY, CDR2 FYNNEI. The germline V and J ends were trimmed by 4 bases and 4 bases, with 11 bases remaining between them. CDR3 length equals 13 residues. CDR3 in amino acids: CASSALIPYEQYF. Written as DNA, the CDR3 is TGTGCCAGCAGTGCATTAATCCCTTACGAGCAGTACTTC.

The CDR3 spells CASSLLGGGAYEQYF. DNA of the CDR3: TGTGCCAGCAGCTTACTCGGAGGGGGCGCCTACGAGCAGTACTTC. The chain uses TRBV7-2 and TRBJ2-7, with a tentative D call TRBD1 (7 bases). Germline loops: CDR1 SGHTA, CDR2 FQGNSA. The CDR3 is 15 amino acids. The V and J ends lost 2 bases and 2 bases respectively, with 13 bases between them.

This clonotype was detected ten times or more. The CDR3 reads CASRRTSGRDTGELFF. The DNA for the CDR3 is TGTGCCAGCAGGCGGACTAGCGGGAGAGATACCGGGGAGCTGTTTTTT. V gene TRBV28 combines with J gene TRBJ2-2; TRBD2 matches 13 bases. This CDR3 is 16 amino acids long. Trimming cost V 6 bases and J 5 bases; bases outside gene matches: 6. Germline CDR1 is MDHEN and CDR2 is SYDVKM.

The rearrangement links TRBV6-2 or TRBV6-3 to TRBJ1-5; D not resolved. CDR1 and CDR2 (germline): MNHEY, SVGEGT. The CDR3 length is 12 residues. V gave up 6 bases and J gave up 5 bases, with 8 bases separating them. CDR3 region: CASSHADQPQHF. CDR3 nucleotides: TGTGCCAGCAGCCACGCGGATCAGCCCCAGCATTTT.

This clonotype was seen a handful of times. The V and J genes are TRBV19 and TRBJ1-6, with D possibly matching TRBD1 (5 bases). Per the germline V gene, CDR1 is LNHDA and CDR2 is SQIVND (reference sequence). V was shortened by 3 bases and J by 7 bases, with 10 bases between the two germline ends. The CDR3 consists of 14 residues. CDR3 sequence reads: CASSMAKGNSPLHF. In DNA, the CDR3 is TGTGCCAGTAGTATGGCGAAGGGGAATTCACCCCTCCACTTT.

This clonotype was seen repeatedly, ten times or more. The CDR3 protein is CASSDTGHSPLHF. CDR3 nucleotides: TGTGCCAGCAGCGACACAGGGCACTCACCCCTCCACTTT. The chain recombines TRBV28 with TRBJ1-6, with D maybe TRBD1 (6 bases). Germline lookup yields CDR1 MDHEN and CDR2 SYDVKM. The CDR3 has 13 residues. The V gene lost 6 bases and the J gene lost 10 bases, with 13 bases spanning the gap.